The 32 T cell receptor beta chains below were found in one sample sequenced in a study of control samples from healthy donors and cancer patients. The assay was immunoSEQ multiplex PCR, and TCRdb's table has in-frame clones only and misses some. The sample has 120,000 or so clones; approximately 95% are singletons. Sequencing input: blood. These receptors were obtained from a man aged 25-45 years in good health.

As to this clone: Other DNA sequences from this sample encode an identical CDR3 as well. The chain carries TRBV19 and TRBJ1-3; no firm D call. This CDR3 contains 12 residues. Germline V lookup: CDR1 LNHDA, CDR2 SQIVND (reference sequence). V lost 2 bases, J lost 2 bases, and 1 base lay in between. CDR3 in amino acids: CASSITGNTIYF. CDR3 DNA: TGTGCCAGTAGTATAACTGGAAACACCATATATTTT.

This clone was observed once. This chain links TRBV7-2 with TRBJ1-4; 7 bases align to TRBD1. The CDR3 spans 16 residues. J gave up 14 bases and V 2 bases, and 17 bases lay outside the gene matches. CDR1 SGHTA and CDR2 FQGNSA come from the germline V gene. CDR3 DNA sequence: TGTGCCAGCAGCTTAACCGAGACAGGGCCGGAGTGGTTCCTGTTTTTT. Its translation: CASSLTETGPEWFLFF.

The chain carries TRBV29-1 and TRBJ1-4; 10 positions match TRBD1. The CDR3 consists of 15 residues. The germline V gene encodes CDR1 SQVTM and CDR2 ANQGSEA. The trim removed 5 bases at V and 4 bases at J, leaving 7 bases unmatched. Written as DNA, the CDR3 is TGCAGCGTTCGTAAACGGGACAGGGGTAATGAAAAACTGTTTTTT. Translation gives CSVRKRDRGNEKLFF.

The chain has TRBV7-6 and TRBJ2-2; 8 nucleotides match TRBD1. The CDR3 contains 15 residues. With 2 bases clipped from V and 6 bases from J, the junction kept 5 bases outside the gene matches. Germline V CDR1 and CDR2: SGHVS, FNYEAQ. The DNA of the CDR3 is TGTGCCAGCAGCTTACAGGGGGCTCCGCCCGGGGAGCTGTTTTTT. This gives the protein CASSLQGAPPGELFF.

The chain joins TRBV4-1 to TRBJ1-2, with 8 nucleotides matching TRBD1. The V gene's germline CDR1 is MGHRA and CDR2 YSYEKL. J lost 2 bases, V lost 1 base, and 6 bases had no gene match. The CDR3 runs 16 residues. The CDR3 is CASSQGQGANNYGYTF. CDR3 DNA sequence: TGCGCCAGCAGCCAAGGTCAGGGGGCGAACAACTATGGCTACACCTTC.

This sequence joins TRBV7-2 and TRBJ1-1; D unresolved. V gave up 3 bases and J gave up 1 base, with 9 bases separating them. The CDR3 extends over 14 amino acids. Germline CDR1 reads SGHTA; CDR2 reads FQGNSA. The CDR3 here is CASSFRWGNTEAFF. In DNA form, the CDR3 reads TGTGCCAGCAGCTTTCGGTGGGGGAACACTGAAGCTTTCTTT.

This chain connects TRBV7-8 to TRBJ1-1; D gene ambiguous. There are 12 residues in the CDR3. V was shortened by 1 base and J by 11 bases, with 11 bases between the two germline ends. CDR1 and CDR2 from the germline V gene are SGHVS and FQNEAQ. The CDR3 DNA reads TGTGCCAGCAGCTTAGAAGTGGGGAGGGCTTTCTTT. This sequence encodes CASSLEVGRAFF.

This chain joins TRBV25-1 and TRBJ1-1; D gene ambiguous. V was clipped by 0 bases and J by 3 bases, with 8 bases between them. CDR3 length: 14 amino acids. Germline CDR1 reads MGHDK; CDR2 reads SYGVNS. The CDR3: CASSEYAGYTEAFF. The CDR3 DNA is TGTGCCAGCAGTGAATATGCGGGATACACTGAAGCTTTCTTT.

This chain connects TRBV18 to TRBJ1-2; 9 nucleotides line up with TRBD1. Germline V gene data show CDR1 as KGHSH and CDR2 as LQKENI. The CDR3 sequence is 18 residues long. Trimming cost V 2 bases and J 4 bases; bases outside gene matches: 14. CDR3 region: CASSPGTGKLPGGYGYTF. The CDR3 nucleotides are TGTGCCAGCTCACCAGGGACAGGGAAATTGCCAGGAGGCTATGGCTACACCTTC. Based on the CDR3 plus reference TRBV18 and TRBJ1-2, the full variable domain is NAGVMQNPRHLVRRRGQEARLRCSPMKGHSHVYWYRQLPEEGLKFMVYLQKENIIDESGMPKERFSAEFPKEGPSILRIQQVVRGDSAAYFCASSPGTGKLPGGYGYTFGSGTRLTVV.

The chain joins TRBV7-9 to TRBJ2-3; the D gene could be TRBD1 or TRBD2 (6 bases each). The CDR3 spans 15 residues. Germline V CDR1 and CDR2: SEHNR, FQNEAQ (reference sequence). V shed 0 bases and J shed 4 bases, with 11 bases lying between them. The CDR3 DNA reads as TGTGCCAGCAGCTTAGCCGGGGGCGCAGCAGATACGCAGTATTTT. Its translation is CASSLAGGAADTQYF. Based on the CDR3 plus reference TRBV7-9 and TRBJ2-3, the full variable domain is DTGVSQNPRHKITKRGQNVTFRCDPISEHNRLYWYRQTLGQGPEFLTYFQNEAQLEKSRLLSDRFSAERPKGSFSTLEIQRTEQGDSAMYLCASSLAGGAADTQYFGPGTRLTVL.

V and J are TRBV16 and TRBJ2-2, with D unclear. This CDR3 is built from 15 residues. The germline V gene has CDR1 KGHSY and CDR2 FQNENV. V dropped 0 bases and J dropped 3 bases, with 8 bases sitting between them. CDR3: CASSQSHRHTGELFF. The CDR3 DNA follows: TGTGCCAGCAGCCAATCGCACAGACACACCGGGGAGCTGTTTTTT. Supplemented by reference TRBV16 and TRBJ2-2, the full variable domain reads GEEVAQTPKHLVRGEGQKAKLYCAPIKGHSYVFWYQQVLKNEFKFLISFQNENVFDETGMPKERFSAKCLPNSPCSLEIQATKLEDSAVYFCASSQSHRHTGELFFGEGSRLTVL.

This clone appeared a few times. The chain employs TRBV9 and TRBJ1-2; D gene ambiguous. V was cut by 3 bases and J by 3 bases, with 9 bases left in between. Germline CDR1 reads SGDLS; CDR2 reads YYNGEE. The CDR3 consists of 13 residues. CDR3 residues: CASSGVQYYGYTF. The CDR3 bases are TGTGCCAGCAGCGGAGTACAGTACTATGGCTACACCTTC.

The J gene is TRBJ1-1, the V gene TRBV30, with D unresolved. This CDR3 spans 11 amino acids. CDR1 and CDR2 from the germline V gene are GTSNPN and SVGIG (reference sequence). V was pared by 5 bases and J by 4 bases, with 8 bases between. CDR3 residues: CAWGSFTEAFF. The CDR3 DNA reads TGTGCCTGGGGGAGCTTCACTGAAGCTTTCTTT.

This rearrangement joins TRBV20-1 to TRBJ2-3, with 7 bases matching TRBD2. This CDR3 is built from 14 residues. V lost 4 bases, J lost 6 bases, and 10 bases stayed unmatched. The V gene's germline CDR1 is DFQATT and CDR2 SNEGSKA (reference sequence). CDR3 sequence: CSAIDGRGMDTQYF. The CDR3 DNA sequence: TGCAGTGCTATTGATGGGAGGGGTATGGATACGCAGTATTTT.

This chain's CDR3 is CASSPPPPGLNTEAFF. The CDR3 DNA reads as TGTGCCAGCAGCCCCCCTCCCCCAGGGCTCAACACTGAAGCTTTCTTT. The rearrangement uses TRBV7-9 and TRBJ1-1, with D possibly being TRBD1 (5 bases). Looked up from germline, CDR1 is SEHNR and CDR2 is FQNEAQ (reference sequence). With 5 bases removed from V and 2 bases from J, the gap between germline ends came to 18 bases. This CDR3 has 16 amino acids.

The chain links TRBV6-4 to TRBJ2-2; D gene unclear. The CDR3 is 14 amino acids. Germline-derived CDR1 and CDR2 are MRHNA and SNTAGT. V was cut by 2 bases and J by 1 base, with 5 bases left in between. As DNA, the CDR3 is TGTGCCAGCAGTGACGGGCTGAACACCGGGGAGCTGTTTTTT. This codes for CASSDGLNTGELFF.

The CDR3 loop is CASSARGGLNTEAFF. The CDR3 bases are TGTGCCAGTAGTGCCCGAGGAGGGTTGAACACTGAAGCTTTCTTT. This sequence joins TRBV19 and TRBJ1-1; D is uncertain. V gave up 5 bases and J gave up 0 bases, with 13 bases separating them. Germline V CDR1 and CDR2: LNHDA, SQIVND (reference sequence). The CDR3 runs to 15 residues. Combining the CDR3 with reference TRBV19 and TRBJ1-1 gives the whole variable domain DGGITQSPKYLFRKEGQNVTLSCEQNLNHDAMYWYRQDPGQGLRLIYYSQIVNDFQKGDIAEGYSVSREKKESFPLTVTSAQKNPTAFYLCASSARGGLNTEAFFGQGTRLTVV.

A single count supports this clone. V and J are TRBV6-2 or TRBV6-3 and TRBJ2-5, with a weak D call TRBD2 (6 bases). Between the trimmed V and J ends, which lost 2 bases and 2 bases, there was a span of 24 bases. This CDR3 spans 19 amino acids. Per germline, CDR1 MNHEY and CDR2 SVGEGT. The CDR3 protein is CASSYPRLRGPTPQETQYF. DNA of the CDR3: TGTGCCAGCAGTTACCCCCGACTGCGGGGCCCCACTCCTCAAGAGACCCAGTACTTC.

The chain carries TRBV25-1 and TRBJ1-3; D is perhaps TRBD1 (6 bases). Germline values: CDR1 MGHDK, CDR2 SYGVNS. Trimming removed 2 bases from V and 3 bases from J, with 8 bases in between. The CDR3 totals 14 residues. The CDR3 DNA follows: TGTGCCAGCAGTGAAGGGGGCGGTGGAAACACCATATATTTT. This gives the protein CASSEGGGGNTIYF.

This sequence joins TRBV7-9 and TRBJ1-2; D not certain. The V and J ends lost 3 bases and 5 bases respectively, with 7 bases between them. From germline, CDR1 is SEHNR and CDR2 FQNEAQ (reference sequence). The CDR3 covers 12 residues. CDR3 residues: CASSFEEYGYTF. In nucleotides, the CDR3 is TGTGCCAGCAGCTTCGAAGAATATGGCTACACCTTC.

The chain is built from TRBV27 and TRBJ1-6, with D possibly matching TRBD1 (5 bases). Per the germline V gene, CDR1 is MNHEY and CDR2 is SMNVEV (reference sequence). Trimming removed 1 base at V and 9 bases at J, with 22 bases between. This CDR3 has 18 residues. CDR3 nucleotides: TGTGCCAGCAGTTTATTCCGGGGGTCATCGGCAGGAATTTCACCCCTCCACTTT. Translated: CASSLFRGSSAGISPLHF.

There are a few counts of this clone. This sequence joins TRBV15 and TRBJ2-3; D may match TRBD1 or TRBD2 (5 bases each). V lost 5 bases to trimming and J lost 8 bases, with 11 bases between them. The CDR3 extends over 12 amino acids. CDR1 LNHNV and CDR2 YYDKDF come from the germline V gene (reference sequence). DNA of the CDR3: TGTGCCACCAGCTACGGGGCTGGTACGCAGTATTTT. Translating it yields CATSYGAGTQYF.

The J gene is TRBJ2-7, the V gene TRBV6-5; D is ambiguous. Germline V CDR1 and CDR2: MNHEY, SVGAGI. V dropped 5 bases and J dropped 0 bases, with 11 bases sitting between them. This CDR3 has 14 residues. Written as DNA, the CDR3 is TGTGCCAGCAGTCTCTCAGGTAGCTCCTACGAGCAGTACTTC. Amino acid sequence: CASSLSGSSYEQYF.

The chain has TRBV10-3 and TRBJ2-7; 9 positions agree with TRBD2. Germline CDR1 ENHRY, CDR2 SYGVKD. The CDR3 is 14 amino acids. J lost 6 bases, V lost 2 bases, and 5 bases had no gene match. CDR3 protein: CAISEGGGAGEQYF. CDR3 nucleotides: TGTGCCATCAGTGAGGGCGGGGGGGCCGGCGAGCAGTACTTC.

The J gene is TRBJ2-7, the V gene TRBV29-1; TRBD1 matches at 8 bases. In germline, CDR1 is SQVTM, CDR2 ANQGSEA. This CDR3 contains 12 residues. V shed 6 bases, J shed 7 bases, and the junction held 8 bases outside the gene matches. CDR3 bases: TGCAGCGTGGAGCAGGGGGCTCGGGAGCAGTACTTC. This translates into CSVEQGAREQYF.

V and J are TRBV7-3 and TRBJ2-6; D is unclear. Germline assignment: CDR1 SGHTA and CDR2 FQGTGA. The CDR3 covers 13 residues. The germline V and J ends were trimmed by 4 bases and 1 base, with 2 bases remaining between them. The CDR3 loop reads CASSSSGANVLTF. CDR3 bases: TGTGCCAGCAGCTCTTCTGGGGCCAACGTCCTGACTTTC.

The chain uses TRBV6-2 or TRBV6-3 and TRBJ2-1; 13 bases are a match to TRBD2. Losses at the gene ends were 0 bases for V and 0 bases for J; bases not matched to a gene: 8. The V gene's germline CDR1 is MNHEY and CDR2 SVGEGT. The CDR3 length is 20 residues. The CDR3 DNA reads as TGTGCCAGCAGTTACTCGACGGGGACTAGCGGGGAGATCTCCTACAATGAGCAGTTCTTC. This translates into CASSYSTGTSGEISYNEQFF.

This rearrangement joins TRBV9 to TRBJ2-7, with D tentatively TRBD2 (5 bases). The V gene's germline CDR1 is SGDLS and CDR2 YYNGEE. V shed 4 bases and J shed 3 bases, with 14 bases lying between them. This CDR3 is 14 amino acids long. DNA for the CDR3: TGTGCCAGCAGCCGCCCCGGGGTCAACTACGAGCAGTACTTC. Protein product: CASSRPGVNYEQYF.

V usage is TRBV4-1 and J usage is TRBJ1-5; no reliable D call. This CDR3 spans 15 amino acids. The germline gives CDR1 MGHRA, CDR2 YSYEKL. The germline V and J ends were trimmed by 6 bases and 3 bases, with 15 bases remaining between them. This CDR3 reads CASSRAGVSNQPQHF. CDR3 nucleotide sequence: TGCGCCAGCAGTCGGGCTGGGGTGTCCAATCAGCCCCAGCATTTT.

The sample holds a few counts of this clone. The CDR3 protein is CASSLVGQINEKLFF. Written as DNA, the CDR3 is TGCGCCAGCAGCTTGGTTGGGCAGATTAATGAAAAACTGTTTTTT. The V gene is TRBV5-1, the J gene TRBJ1-4; D unclear. The V gene lost 0 bases and the J gene lost 4 bases, with 10 bases spanning the gap. Germline CDR1 is SGHRS and CDR2 is YFSETQ. The CDR3 is 15 residues long.

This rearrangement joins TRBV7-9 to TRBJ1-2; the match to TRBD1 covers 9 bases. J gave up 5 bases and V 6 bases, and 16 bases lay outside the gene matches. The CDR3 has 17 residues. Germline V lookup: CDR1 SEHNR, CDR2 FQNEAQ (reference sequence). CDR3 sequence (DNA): TGTGCCAGCAGACCTTCCCCCACAGGGGGCGCAGGGTATGGCTACACCTTC. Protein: CASRPSPTGGAGYGYTF.

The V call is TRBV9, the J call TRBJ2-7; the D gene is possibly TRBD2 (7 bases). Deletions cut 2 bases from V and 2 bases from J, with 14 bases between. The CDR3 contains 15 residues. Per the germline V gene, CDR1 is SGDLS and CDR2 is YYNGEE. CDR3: CASSVSGGWAYEQYF. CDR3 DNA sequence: TGTGCCAGCAGCGTTTCGGGGGGCTGGGCCTACGAGCAGTACTTC. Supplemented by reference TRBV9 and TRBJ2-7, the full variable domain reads DSGVTQTPKHLITATGQRVTLRCSPRSGDLSVYWYQQSLDQGLQFLIQYYNGEERAKGNILERFSAQQFPDLHSELNLSSLELGDSALYFCASSVSGGWAYEQYFGPGTRLTVT.